The clone carrying this T cell receptor beta chain was seen only a few times. The antigen is undetermined. The whole isolated RNA underwent reverse transcription, so sequencing captured expressed TCRB transcripts. Method: immunoSEQ multiplex PCR; TCRdb's copy keeps in-frame clones and lacks some. The table includes under 450,000 clones, over 11% detected once. V dropped 1 base and J dropped 2; count of bases not matched to a gene: 8. The CDR3 sequence is 17 residues long. Germline values: CDR1 LNHNV, CDR2 YYDKDF (reference sequence). These data belong to a study of beta chain features in type 1 diabetes. Study-wide results and limits: Moderately but significantly shorter TCRB CDR3s were found in Type 1 diabetes patients in all four CD4+ subsets.

It was via CD45RO/CCR7/CD25/CD127/CD95/CD27 that CD4+ naive, central memory, regulatory and stem cell-like memory cells were sorted. Input material: naive CD4+ T cells from blood. The rearrangement joins TRBV15 to TRBJ2-4; 7 positions match TRBD2. The TCR sequence derives from a man younger than 45 in good health. CDR3 loop: CATSRVPSGRSKNIQYF. In DNA form, the CDR3 reads TGTGCCACCAGCAGAGTTCCTTCCGGGAGGTCCAAAAACATTCAGTACTTC. Full variable domain (outside the CDR3, taken from reference TRBV15 and TRBJ2-4): DAMVIQNPRYQVTQFGKPVTLSCSQTLNHNVMYWYQQKSSQAPKLLFHYYDKDFNNEADTPDNFQSRRPNTSFCFLDIRSPGLGDTAMYLCATSRVPSGRSKNIQYFGAGTRLSVL.